These 28 T cell receptor beta chains were sequenced from one sample in a study of cytomegalovirus exposure and HLA in healthy donors. Use of 60 Vbeta and 13 Jbeta primers characterized the PCR. This table comes from immunoSEQ multiplex PCR, and its TCRdb copy is limited to in-frame clones, with some not included. The table has 98,000 or so clones, approximately 80% seen once. Sample: PBMCs. The receptor source for this set is a female donor in good health and CMV-seronegative.

This chain connects TRBV4-3 to TRBJ2-7, with a possible D match to TRBD2 (5 bases). The CDR3 runs to 14 residues. CDR1 and CDR2 from the germline V gene are LGHNA and YSLEER. V dropped 2 bases and J dropped 2 bases, with 10 bases sitting between them. CDR3 DNA: TGCGCCAGCAGCCAACGGGGTGAAGCCTACGAGCAGTACTTC. Translating it yields CASSQRGEAYEQYF.

The rearrangement links TRBV7-6 to TRBJ1-1, with 7 nucleotides matching TRBD1. Germline CDR1 is SGHVS and CDR2 is FNYEAQ. J was trimmed by 4 bases and V by 4 bases; bases with no gene match: 3. This CDR3 contains 13 residues. The CDR3 here is CASSSGQVTEAFF. The CDR3 DNA reads as TGTGCCAGCAGCTCAGGACAGGTCACTGAAGCTTTCTTT.

The rearrangement links TRBV2 to TRBJ2-5; 14 bases fit TRBD2. The CDR3 has 19 amino acids. CDR1 and CDR2 (germline): SNHLY, FYNNEI. With 7 bases clipped from V and 5 bases from J, the junction kept 18 bases outside the gene matches. CDR3 DNA sequence: TGTGCCAGCAACTTCCCAGGGACTAGCGGGGGCCGGCGGAGGGAGACCCAGTACTTC. As protein: CASNFPGTSGGRRRETQYF.

The J gene is TRBJ2-1, the V gene TRBV25-1, with 12 nucleotides matching TRBD2. The length of the CDR3 is 15 residues. Unmatched junction bases numbered 7, after V lost 6 bases and J lost 7 bases. The germline gives CDR1 MGHDK, CDR2 SYGVNS. CDR3 loop: CASSLPSGRVNEQFF. CDR3 nucleotide sequence: TGTGCCAGCAGCCTCCCTAGCGGGAGGGTTAATGAGCAGTTCTTC.

This chain connects TRBV28 to TRBJ2-3; 7 positions agree with TRBD2. V was pared by 5 bases and J by 2 bases, with 7 bases of the junction left unmatched. The CDR3 consists of 15 residues. Germline V gene lookup returns CDR1 MDHEN and CDR2 SYDVKM. This chain's CDR3 is CASSPGTTHTDTQYF. In DNA form, the CDR3 reads TGTGCCAGCAGTCCCGGGACTACTCACACAGATACGCAGTATTTT.

The chain couples TRBV4-3 to TRBJ2-7; 10 positions match TRBD1. Germline CDR1 and CDR2: LGHNA and YSLEER. V shed 5 bases, J shed 5 bases, and the junction held 9 bases outside the gene matches. This CDR3 has 15 residues. This CDR3 is CASSDAGTGEHEQYF. CDR3 coding DNA: TGCGCCAGCAGCGACGCCGGGACAGGGGAACACGAGCAGTACTTC.

The genes are TRBV11-2 and TRBJ1-4; weak D call: TRBD1 (5 bases). The CDR3 runs to 14 residues. CDR1 and CDR2 from the germline V gene are SGHAT and FQNNGV. V was cut by 1 base and J by 7 bases, with 10 bases left in between. The CDR3 is CASSLGGVGEKLFF. The CDR3 nucleotides read TGTGCCAGCAGCTTAGGGGGGGTTGGTGAAAAACTGTTTTTT.

The chain couples TRBV19 to TRBJ2-1, with a weak D call TRBD2 (6 bases). V lost 7 bases and J lost 8, with 15 bases in between. CDR1 is LNHDA and CDR2 is SQIVND in the germline V gene (reference sequence). This CDR3 region has 13 residues. The CDR3 sequence: CASNQGGFDEQFF. The CDR3 nucleotides read TGTGCCAGTAATCAGGGAGGTTTCGATGAGCAGTTCTTC.

This rearrangement joins TRBV11-3 to TRBJ1-1, with 12 bases that match TRBD1. Trimming removed 1 base from V and 3 bases from J; junction bases left unmatched: 6. Germline assignment: CDR1 SGHNT and CDR2 YENEEA. CDR3 length: 17 residues. The CDR3 loop reads CASSLGDRGRRYTEAFF. CDR3 DNA sequence: TGTGCCAGCAGCTTAGGGGACAGGGGGCGTCGGTACACTGAAGCTTTCTTT. The variable domain in full, with the rest retrieved from reference TRBV11-3 and TRBJ1-1, is EAGVVQSPRYKIIEKKQPVAFWCNPISGHNTLYWYLQNLGQGPELLIRYENEEAVDDSQLPKDRFSAERLKGVDSTLKIQPAELGDSAVYLCASSLGDRGRRYTEAFFGQGTRLTVV.

The V and J genes are TRBV25-1 and TRBJ1-1; D might be TRBD1 (6 bases). The V gene's germline CDR1 is MGHDK and CDR2 SYGVNS. CDR3 size: 15 residues. V lost 5 bases, J lost 1 base, and 14 bases lay in between. This CDR3 is CASSPPGTQNTEAFF. The DNA of the CDR3 is TGTGCCAGCAGTCCTCCCGGGACACAGAACACTGAAGCTTTCTTT.

The V and J genes are TRBV9 and TRBJ2-3; 11 bases are a match to TRBD2. The germline V gene encodes CDR1 SGDLS and CDR2 YYNGEE. CDR3 length equals 16 residues. V gave up 4 bases and J gave up 4 bases; unmatched junction bases: 8. CDR3 amino acids: CASSSYSGRAPDTQYF. DNA of the CDR3: TGTGCCAGCAGCTCTTATAGCGGGAGGGCCCCAGATACGCAGTATTTT.

This chain uses TRBV7-9 with TRBJ2-1; TRBD2 is a possible D gene (6 bases). CDR1 is SEHNR and CDR2 is FQNEAQ in the germline V gene (reference sequence). The CDR3 contains 13 residues. Trimming removed 4 bases from V and 9 bases from J, with 13 bases in between. The DNA for the CDR3 is TGTGCCAGCAGCTCCGGACTGGGGGGTGAGCAGTTCTTC. Protein sequence: CASSSGLGGEQFF.

The rearrangement uses TRBV11-2 and TRBJ2-1; 7 bases are shared with TRBD2. CDR3 length equals 14 residues. The V gene's germline CDR1 is SGHAT and CDR2 FQNNGV. With 4 bases clipped from V and 8 bases from J, the junction kept 8 bases outside the gene matches. Here the CDR3 DNA reads TGTGCCAGCAGCTCGTCCTGGACTAGTTATGAGCAGTTCTTC. Protein: CASSSSWTSYEQFF.

For this clone: Sequence at one end of the junction differs from germline and may be a read error. V gene TRBV7-7 combines with J gene TRBJ2-7, with 7 bases identical to TRBD1. The CDR3 is made up of 13 amino acids. Germline loops: CDR1 SSHAT, CDR2 FNYEAQ (reference sequence). CDR3: CASSLEDRDEQYF. CDR3 nucleotide sequence: TGTGCTAGCAGCTTAGAAGACAGGGACGAGCAGTACTTC.

The gene calls are TRBV27 and TRBJ1-1; perhaps TRBD1 as D (5 bases). Germline-derived CDR1 and CDR2 are MNHEY and SMNVEV (reference sequence). Trimming took off 2 bases at V and 0 bases at J, with 7 bases between the two ends. The CDR3 sequence is 14 residues long. In nucleotides, the CDR3 is TGTGCCAGCAGTTTAAAGGGGATGAACACTGAAGCTTTCTTT. It codes for CASSLKGMNTEAFF.

This clone has only a few counts. The chain employs TRBV9 and TRBJ2-7; weak D call: TRBD2 (6 bases). Germline assignment: CDR1 SGDLS and CDR2 YYNGEE. V was clipped by 0 bases and J by 3 bases, with 13 bases between them. The CDR3 covers 15 residues. CDR3 sequence (DNA): TGTGCCAGCAGCGTAGGGGCGGGATCCCGCTACGAGCAGTACTTC. Residues: CASSVGAGSRYEQYF. The variable domain in full, completed from reference TRBV9 and TRBJ2-7, reads DSGVTQTPKHLITATGQRVTLRCSPRSGDLSVYWYQQSLDQGLQFLIQYYNGEERAKGNILERFSAQQFPDLHSELNLSSLELGDSALYFCASSVGAGSRYEQYFGPGTRLTVT.

Here the CDR3 DNA reads TGTGCCAGCAGCTTGGTCAGGGGAGACTACGAGCAGTACTTC. Encoded protein: CASSLVRGDYEQYF. The V gene is TRBV5-6, the J gene TRBJ2-7, with D perhaps TRBD1 (6 bases). Germline CDR1 SGHDT, CDR2 YYEEEE. Trimming cost V 0 bases and J 3 bases, with 10 bases left between them. This CDR3 is built from 14 residues.

This clone appeared once. The chain is built from TRBV5-4 and TRBJ2-7; 7 nucleotides agree with TRBD1. V lost 4 bases and J lost 4; bases outside the gene matches: 11. In germline, CDR1 is SGHNT, CDR2 YYREEE (reference sequence). CDR3 size: 15 residues. The CDR3 bases are TGTGCCAGCAGCCTCCGGGACAGACTCGATTACGAGCAGTACTTC. Its translation is CASSLRDRLDYEQYF. Full variable domain (remainder filled in from reference TRBV5-4 and TRBJ2-7): ETGVTQSPTHLIKTRGQQVTLRCSSQSGHNTVSWYQQALGQGPQFIFQYYREEENGRGNFPPRFSGLQFPNYSSELNVNALELDDSALYLCASSLRDRLDYEQYFGPGTRLTVT.

This rearrangement joins TRBV9 to TRBJ1-2, with TRBD1 matching 8 bases. The germline CDR1 and CDR2 sequences are SGDLS and YYNGEE. The CDR3 has 13 residues. Trimming took 4 bases from V and 7 from J; bases not matched to a gene: 6. Here the CDR3 reads CASSTGTGPGYTF. CDR3 bases: TGTGCCAGCAGCACCGGGACAGGTCCTGGCTACACCTTC.

The V gene is TRBV29-1, the J gene TRBJ1-1, with TRBD1 matching over 8 bases. The germline CDR1 and CDR2 sequences are SQVTM and ANQGSEA. The CDR3 covers 13 residues. Trimming at V came to 5 bases and at J to 6 bases, leaving 8 bases not matched to a gene. The CDR3 DNA reads TGCAGCGTTAGCAGGGGGCGTGACGCTGAAGCTTTCTTT. It codes for CSVSRGRDAEAFF.

This clone came up once. The chain joins TRBV5-1 to TRBJ2-7; 10 nucleotides agree with TRBD2. CDR1 and CDR2 (germline): SGHRS, YFSETQ. V lost 1 base and J lost 2; bases outside the gene matches: 3. The CDR3 has 15 amino acids. CDR3 protein: CASSLRLAGTYEQYF. Written as DNA, the CDR3 is TGCGCCAGCAGCTTGAGACTAGCGGGTACCTACGAGCAGTACTTC.

This chain joins TRBV7-9 and TRBJ1-3, with a tentative D call TRBD1 (6 bases). V was pared by 3 bases and J by 0 bases, with 9 bases between. The CDR3 extends over 15 amino acids. CDR1 is SEHNR, CDR2 FQNEAQ, per germline (reference sequence). For the CDR3, the DNA is TGTGCCAGCAGCTTGGGCAGGGGCTCTGGAAACACCATATATTTT. It yields the protein CASSLGRGSGNTIYF.

V gene TRBV27 combines with J gene TRBJ1-2, with a weak D call TRBD1 (5 bases). Trimming shortened V by 7 bases and J by 7 bases, and 19 bases separated the two germline ends. The CDR3 length is 14 residues. Germline values: CDR1 MNHEY, CDR2 SMNVEV (reference sequence). CDR3 protein: CASTPGGVRAGYTF. DNA of the CDR3: TGTGCCAGCACCCCCGGAGGGGTGAGGGCTGGCTACACCTTC.

This clone has only a few counts. The V and J genes are TRBV2 and TRBJ2-1; 11 bases are a match to TRBD1. CDR1 is SNHLY, CDR2 FYNNEI, per germline. The CDR3 is made up of 16 amino acids. V lost 6 bases and J lost 2; bases outside the gene matches: 6. The CDR3 DNA is TGTGCCAGCAGCTGGCCGGGACAGGGGGCCTACAATGAGCAGTTCTTC. Translation gives CASSWPGQGAYNEQFF.

The genes are TRBV15 and TRBJ2-3, with 9 bases lining up with TRBD2. The CDR3 consists of 16 residues. The germline CDR1 and CDR2 sequences are LNHNV and YYDKDF (reference sequence). V lost 1 base, J lost 6 bases, and 8 bases stayed unmatched. CDR3 nucleotide sequence: TGTGCCACCAGCAGAGGGTCCCTAGCGGGGCCGGATACGCAGTATTTT. Its protein is CATSRGSLAGPDTQYF.

The J gene is TRBJ2-7, the V gene TRBV2; 7 nucleotides line up with TRBD1. V was clipped by 5 bases and J by 2 bases; unmatched bases: 15. CDR3 length equals 17 residues. Germline CDR1 is SNHLY and CDR2 is FYNNEI. CDR3 region: CASSRLPSGTAAYEQYF. The CDR3 nucleotides read TGTGCCAGCAGTAGATTACCCTCCGGGACAGCAGCCTACGAGCAGTACTTC.

V usage is TRBV6-5 and J usage is TRBJ1-2, with a possible D match to TRBD1 (5 bases). Trimming removed 6 bases from V and 6 bases from J, with 14 bases in between. This CDR3 is 13 amino acids long. Germline loops: CDR1 MNHEY, CDR2 SVGAGI. This chain's CDR3 is CASRQTGLNGYTF. In DNA, the CDR3 is TGTGCCAGCAGACAAACAGGATTAAATGGCTACACCTTC.

This chain connects TRBV6-5 to TRBJ2-7, with a possible D match to TRBD1 (6 bases). CDR3 length equals 12 residues. CDR1 is MNHEY and CDR2 is SVGAGI in the germline V gene. Trimming took 4 bases from V and 6 from J, leaving 10 bases between them. The DNA for the CDR3 is TGTGCCAGCAGTTTCCCCAGGGGCGAGCAGTACTTC. Protein product: CASSFPRGEQYF.